This T cell receptor beta chain stems from a study of blood T cell repertoires in COVID-19. Germline CDR1 is SQVTM and CDR2 is ANQGSEA. V shed 7 bases and J 14 bases; nucleotides not matched to a gene: 8. The CDR3 runs to 10 residues. Clones were sequenced by immunoSEQ multiplex PCR, and TCRdb holds only the in-frame ones, with some missing. The sample yields about 250,000 clones, approximately 89% seen once. V gene TRBV29-1 combines with J gene TRBJ2-1, with 7 bases lining up with TRBD2. The sequenced material came from peripheral blood. The receptor was derived from a woman aged 25-40 years with COVID-19, enrolled during active disease. The CDR3 DNA sequence: TGCAGCGCCGGGGAGGGAATGGAGTTCTTC. This translates into CSAGEGMEFF.